This T cell receptor beta chain comes out of a study of blood T cell repertoires in COVID-19. Across the study: The cDNA or gDNA used as material had been derived from T cells, B-cell-depleted T cells, or PBMCs.

Authors' methods: Amplification of reference gene primers was used by the study to estimate nucleated cell counts. Method: immunoSEQ multiplex PCR; TCRdb's copy keeps in-frame clones and lacks some. V and J calls and clone size are those listed in that table; D and trimming were worked out from the DNA. The sample carries about 100,000 clones, approximately 89% recorded once. Germline V gene sequence: CDR1 SGHDN, CDR2 FVKESK. Trimming at V came to 5 bases and at J to 5 bases, leaving 6 bases not matched to a gene. The CDR3 sequence is 15 residues long. The sequence was obtained from a middle-aged man with active COVID-19. The sample comprised peripheral blood. The chain couples TRBV14 to TRBJ1-6; TRBD1 matches 7 bases. CDR3 coding DNA: TGTGCCAGCAGCTTCGACAGGGAAAATAATTCACCCCTCCACTTT. Protein product: CASSFDRENNSPLHF.